This T cell receptor beta chain was retrieved from a study of blood T cell repertoires in COVID-19. Background on the study: Specimens from acute and convalescent COVID-19 originated in the United States, Italy and Spain. T cells, B-cell-depleted T cells, or PBMCs supplied cDNA or gDNA.

The CDR3 has 14 residues. The germline V and J ends were trimmed by 0 bases and 8 bases, with 11 bases remaining between them. Germline V gives CDR1 MNHEY, CDR2 SVGAGI. In the original processing: Amplified reference gene primers provided the basis for estimating nucleated cell counts. Clones were sequenced by immunoSEQ multiplex PCR, and TCRdb holds only the in-frame ones, with some missing. The V and J calls and clone size are taken from that table; D and trimming were inferred from the DNA. The repertoire holds approximately 100,000 clones, approximately 84% seen once, with roughly 4.4% in the top ten.

What was sequenced was peripheral blood. The gene calls are TRBV6-5 and TRBJ2-1, with D perhaps TRBD1 (5 bases). This sequence originates from a man in his sixties with acute or convalescent COVID-19. The CDR3 loop is CASSYSQGQDEQFF. CDR3 DNA: TGTGCCAGCAGTTACTCTCAGGGTCAAGATGAGCAGTTCTTC.